A selection of T cell receptor beta chains follows, all from one sample in a study of T cells after yellow fever vaccination. One entry per CDR3 protein results from TCRdb running MiXCR on the 5' RACE reads. The sample shows hundreds of thousands of distinct CDR3 sequences, 8.5% to 9% of them seen only once. Sequenced material: PBMCs, taken on the day of the first yellow fever vaccination. The receptors stem from a man between 18 and 35 years old who received the YFV17D yellow fever vaccine. The CDR3 runs from the conserved cysteine through the conserved F or W. Fields, in order: clone size, J gene, D gene, V gene, CDR3 DNA, CDR3 protein. A D gene is named only where the DNA matches it firmly. Size tells how often a clone was seen (once, few, many) or the class of an expanded clone, and some rows leave it out.

size: many; J: TRBJ2-5; D: .; V: TRBV5-1; DNA: TGCGCCAGCAGAAAACAACGGTCAGAGACCCAGTACTTC; CDR3: CASRKQRSETQYF
size: few; J: TRBJ1-6; D: .; V: TRBV11-2; DNA: TGTGCCAGCAGCTTAGAAGCAGGGGTCATCTATAATTCACCCCTCCACTTT; CDR3: CASSLEAGVIYNSPLHF
size: many; J: TRBJ2-5; D: .; V: TRBV4-3; DNA: TGCGCCAGCAGCCAAGATACGCGTGGGGAAGAGACCCAGTACTTC; CDR3: CASSQDTRGEETQYF
size: .; J: TRBJ2-3; D: TRBD1; V: TRBV7-6; DNA: TGTGCCAGCAGTCGTAATGGACAGGGCAACACAGATACGCAGTATTTT; CDR3: CASSRNGQGNTDTQYF
size: .; J: TRBJ1-2; D: .; V: TRBV12-3/TRBV12-4; DNA: TGTGCCAGCAGTCATTTGGACTATGGCTACACCTTC; CDR3: CASSHLDYGYTF
size: .; J: TRBJ2-7; D: .; V: TRBV7-8; DNA: TGTGCCAGCAGCCCCACCAGGGCCTCCTACTACGAGCAGTACTTC; CDR3: CASSPTRASYYEQYF
size: few; J: TRBJ1-3; D: .; V: TRBV7-2; DNA: TGTGCCAGCAGCTTAATGCGGACCTCTGGAAACACCATATATTTT; CDR3: CASSLMRTSGNTIYF
size: .; J: TRBJ2-6; D: .; V: TRBV15; DNA: TGTGCCACCAGCAGAGCATTAGCAACTGGGGCCAACGTCCTGACTTTC; CDR3: CATSRALATGANVLTF
size: .; J: TRBJ1-1; D: TRBD1; V: TRBV3-1; DNA: TGTGCCAGCAGCCAGGACACAACAGGGGAGGCTTTCTTT; CDR3: CASSQDTTGEAFF
size: .; J: TRBJ2-5; D: .; V: TRBV6-5; DNA: TGTGCCAGCAGTTACTCAGGGCAGGGACTCGAGACCCAGTACTTC; CDR3: CASSYSGQGLETQYF
size: many; J: TRBJ1-1; D: .; V: TRBV4-3; DNA: TGCGCCAGCAGCCAAGGGGCTGAAGCTTTCTTT; CDR3: CASSQGAEAFF
size: few; J: TRBJ1-2; D: .; V: TRBV27; DNA: TGTGCCAGCAGTTTATCCGGCAGCCTTTACTATGGCTACACCTTC; CDR3: CASSLSGSLYYGYTF
size: few; J: TRBJ2-3; D: .; V: TRBV10-3; DNA: TGTGCCATCAGTGTTCCAGGGGTCGATACGCAGTATTTT; CDR3: CAISVPGVDTQYF
size: many; J: TRBJ1-2; D: .; V: TRBV19; DNA: TGTGCCAGTAGAAGATCCCCGATGGCTGGCTACACCTTC; CDR3: CASRRSPMAGYTF